These 28 T cell receptor beta chains were all obtained from the same sample, sequenced in a study of molecular identifiers for immune sequencing clone quantification. Each CDR3 protein is one row after TCRdb ran MiXCR on the PCR reads. The sample has around 470,000 distinct CDR3 sequences, under 30% seen once. Sequenced sample: naive CD8+ T cells from blood, with Jurkat cell RNA spiked in. The sample's subset: FACS-sorted CD8+CD4-CCR7+CD45RA+ naive T cells. These receptors originate from a human donor in good health. Some libraries in this study had Jurkat cell RNA spiked in.

The genes are TRBV6-5 and TRBJ2-7, with D perhaps TRBD1 (6 bases). There are 16 residues in the CDR3. CDR1 MNHEY and CDR2 SVGAGI come from the germline V gene. With 0 bases removed from V and 1 base from J, the gap between germline ends came to 13 bases. As DNA, the CDR3 is TGTGCCAGCAGTTACTCGTGGGGGACACCTTCCTACGAGCAGTACTTC. It specifies CASSYSWGTPSYEQYF.

The chain uses TRBV9 and TRBJ1-1; TRBD1 agrees at 7 bases. V gave up 3 bases and J gave up 3 bases; unmatched junction bases: 8. The CDR3 consists of 15 residues. Germline CDR1 reads SGDLS; CDR2 reads YYNGEE. The CDR3 DNA reads as TGTGCCAGCAGCGGCGCGACAGGGATCGACACTGAAGCTTTCTTT. Translating it yields CASSGATGIDTEAFF. The entire variable domain, with the rest obtained from reference TRBV9 and TRBJ1-1, is as follows: DSGVTQTPKHLITATGQRVTLRCSPRSGDLSVYWYQQSLDQGLQFLIQYYNGEERAKGNILERFSAQQFPDLHSELNLSSLELGDSALYFCASSGATGIDTEAFFGQGTRLTVV.

In this sample, this clonotype turned up many times. This chain uses TRBV20-1 with TRBJ1-1; possible D gene TRBD1, 6 bases. The CDR3 extends over 11 amino acids. From germline, CDR1 is DFQATT and CDR2 SNEGSKA (reference sequence). V lost 6 bases, J lost 6 bases, and 11 bases lay in between. In nucleotides, the CDR3 is TGCAGTGCCCTAAGACAGGCTGAAGCTTTCTTT. Its translation is CSALRQAEAFF.

In regard to this clonotype: A read error is possible here, since a much larger clone lies one base away. This chain uses TRBV28 with TRBJ2-3, with D maybe TRBD1 (6 bases). V was cut by 4 bases and J by 2 bases, with 7 bases left in between. Germline V gene sequence: CDR1 MDHEN, CDR2 SYDVKM. This CDR3 region has 13 residues. The CDR3, as DNA: TGTGCCAGCAGTTACAGGGCCACAGATACGCAGTATTTT. The encoded protein is CASSYRATDTQYF. Drawing the rest from reference TRBV28 and TRBJ2-3, the complete variable domain is DVKVTQSSRYLVKRTGEKVFLECVQDMDHENMFWYRQDPGLGLRLIYFSYDVKMKEKGDIPEGYSVSREKKERFSLILESASTNQTSMYLCASSYRATDTQYFGPGTRLTVL.

This clonotype has ten or more counts. V gene TRBV30 combines with J gene TRBJ2-6, with D maybe TRBD2 (5 bases). The germline V and J ends were trimmed by 1 base and 2 bases, with 6 bases remaining between them. Germline V gene lookup returns CDR1 GTSNPN and CDR2 SVGIG (reference sequence). The CDR3 is made up of 14 amino acids. The CDR3, as DNA: TGTGCCTGGAGTGGGGGAGCTGGGGCCAACGTCCTGACTTTC. It encodes CAWSGGAGANVLTF.

Note on this clonotype: A much larger clone differs by one base, so this may be a read error. This chain uses TRBV4-1 with TRBJ2-1; D possibly corresponds to TRBD1 (6 bases). The CDR3 is made up of 15 amino acids. From germline, CDR1 is MGHRA and CDR2 YSYEKL. This chain's CDR3 is CASSQQTGSYNERFF. CDR3 nucleotides: TGCGCCAGCAGCCAGCAGACAGGTTCCTACAATGAGCGGTTCTTC.

The chain links TRBV9 to TRBJ1-1; D is possibly TRBD1 (5 bases). CDR3 size: 14 residues. Trimming cost V 1 base and J 4 bases, with 11 bases left between them. The germline gives CDR1 SGDLS, CDR2 YYNGEE. The CDR3 protein is CASSVTGAPTEAFF. The CDR3 nucleotides read TGTGCCAGCAGCGTAACCGGGGCCCCCACTGAAGCTTTCTTT. Filled out from reference TRBV9 and TRBJ1-1, the complete variable domain reads DSGVTQTPKHLITATGQRVTLRCSPRSGDLSVYWYQQSLDQGLQFLIQYYNGEERAKGNILERFSAQQFPDLHSELNLSSLELGDSALYFCASSVTGAPTEAFFGQGTRLTVV.

This clonotype was counted many times. This chain links TRBV13 with TRBJ2-3; 10 bases line up with TRBD1. The CDR3 totals 14 residues. CDR1 is PRHDT and CDR2 is FYEKMQ in the germline V gene (reference sequence). V shed 5 bases and J 5 bases; nucleotides not matched to a gene: 4. The CDR3 sequence: CASSPGTGVDTQYF. The CDR3 bases are TGTGCCAGCAGCCCAGGGACAGGGGTAGATACGCAGTATTTT.

This clonotype was seen just once. A much larger clone differs by one base, so this may be a read error. The chain joins TRBV20-1 to TRBJ2-5; possibly TRBD1 for D (6 bases). Germline CDR1 is DFQATT and CDR2 is SNEGSKA (reference sequence). The CDR3 loop spans 15 amino acids. The CDR3 DNA reads as TGCAGTGCTAGAGTATGGGGGACACCGCAAGAGACCCAGCACTTC. Amino acids: CSARVWGTPQETQHF.

V gene TRBV7-9 combines with J gene TRBJ2-5; no firm D call. Trimming shortened V by 2 bases and J by 5 bases, and 6 bases separated the two germline ends. The CDR3 has 12 residues. Germline-derived CDR1 and CDR2 are SEHNR and FQNEAQ (reference sequence). The DNA for the CDR3 is TGTGCCAGCAGCTTATTTCCTGAGACCCAGTACTTC. It specifies CASSLFPETQYF.

In its sample, this clonotype was seen a few times. V and J are TRBV20-1 and TRBJ1-5; 8 bases line up with TRBD1. With 4 bases clipped from V and 3 bases from J, the junction kept 5 bases outside the gene matches. CDR1 is DFQATT, CDR2 SNEGSKA, per germline (reference sequence). This CDR3 region has 14 residues. The CDR3 spells CSATGTGFNQPQHF. CDR3 DNA sequence: TGCAGTGCTACCGGGACAGGCTTCAATCAGCCCCAGCATTTT.

This clonotype has at least ten counts. The CDR3 DNA sequence: TGCAGCGGGGTCTGGGGGGCGGGTGAAGCTTTCTTT. Encoded protein: CSGVWGAGEAFF. V is TRBV29-1 and J is TRBJ1-1, with a possible D match to TRBD1 (6 bases). CDR3 length: 12 residues. Germline V gene sequence: CDR1 SQVTM, CDR2 ANQGSEA. The V and J ends lost 7 bases and 7 bases respectively, with 16 bases between them.

This chain uses TRBV6-2 or TRBV6-3 with TRBJ1-1; perhaps TRBD1 as D (6 bases). The CDR3 loop spans 15 amino acids. Germline lookup yields CDR1 MNHEY and CDR2 SVGEGT. V was shortened by 2 bases and J by 4 bases, with 14 bases between the two germline ends. The chain's CDR3 is CASSYRAGEATEAFF. The DNA for the CDR3 is TGTGCCAGCAGTTACCGAGCAGGGGAGGCCACTGAAGCTTTCTTT.

This clonotype has only a few counts. The chain uses TRBV27 and TRBJ2-2; no reliable D call. V was cut by 3 bases and J by 7 bases, with 6 bases left in between. This CDR3 has 12 residues. In germline, CDR1 is MNHEY, CDR2 SMNVEV (reference sequence). The CDR3 spells CASSFWNGELFF. CDR3 nucleotides: TGTGCCAGCAGTTTTTGGAACGGGGAGCTGTTTTTT.

The chain carries TRBV7-9 and TRBJ2-2, with D uncertain. Looked up from germline, CDR1 is SEHNR and CDR2 is FQNEAQ (reference sequence). The CDR3 covers 14 residues. The V and J ends lost 5 bases and 5 bases respectively, with 12 bases between them. CDR3 loop: CASSASGYTGELFF. In nucleotides, the CDR3 is TGTGCCAGCAGCGCTAGTGGATATACCGGGGAGCTGTTTTTT.

On this clonotype: Just one base apart from a much larger clone, this may be a read error. The chain carries TRBV6-2 or TRBV6-3 and TRBJ1-5, with D possibly matching TRBD1 (5 bases). CDR3 length equals 19 residues. Germline V gene data show CDR1 as MNHEY and CDR2 as SVGEGT. CDR3 amino acids: CACSYSTGGRALTNQPQHF. CDR3 sequence (DNA): TGTGCCTGCAGTTACTCGACCGGCGGCAGGGCTCTTACAAATCAGCCCCAGCATTTT.

This clonotype was counted a few times. The gene calls are TRBV27 and TRBJ1-6; possibly TRBD1 for D (6 bases). Germline V CDR1 and CDR2: MNHEY, SMNVEV (reference sequence). The CDR3 extends over 15 amino acids. V shed 5 bases and J shed 13 bases, with 21 bases lying between them. As DNA, the CDR3 is TGTGCCAGCAGTATACTCCAAGGGGGGATAAAGCCCCTCCACTTT. It yields the protein CASSILQGGIKPLHF.

This clonotype was seen at least ten times. The rearrangement uses TRBV13 and TRBJ1-1; D remains unclear. V was cut by 2 bases and J by 4 bases, with 8 bases left in between. Germline V gene lookup returns CDR1 PRHDT and CDR2 FYEKMQ (reference sequence). This CDR3 is 13 amino acids long. Here the CDR3 reads CASSLLVGTEAFF. The DNA for the CDR3 is TGTGCCAGCAGCTTACTTGTTGGCACTGAAGCTTTCTTT.

The genes are TRBV20-1 and TRBJ2-3, with D possibly being TRBD2 (7 bases). Germline CDR1 DFQATT, CDR2 SNEGSKA (reference sequence). The CDR3 spans 14 residues. V lost 7 bases to trimming and J lost 4 bases, with 18 bases between them. CDR3 region: CSGSSGGRSDTQYF. The CDR3 DNA reads TGCAGTGGGTCCTCGGGGGGCCGTTCAGATACGCAGTATTTT.

This clonotype showed up just a few times. The CDR3 sequence: CASSWKGTGTSYEQYF. CDR3 nucleotide sequence: TGTGCCAGCAGCTGGAAAGGGACAGGGACCTCCTACGAGCAGTACTTC. This rearrangement joins TRBV7-8 to TRBJ2-7, with 9 bases lining up with TRBD1. The germline CDR1 and CDR2 sequences are SGHVS and FQNEAQ. Unmatched junction bases numbered 7, after V lost 4 bases and J lost 0 bases. CDR3 length: 16 amino acids.

The chain couples TRBV11-2 to TRBJ2-1; TRBD2 matches at 12 bases. The CDR3 has 16 residues. Germline values: CDR1 SGHAT, CDR2 FQNNGV. The trim removed 4 bases at V and 6 bases at J, leaving 7 bases unmatched. CDR3 protein: CASSSRLAGDINEQFF. In DNA, the CDR3 is TGTGCCAGCAGCTCCAGACTAGCGGGGGACATCAATGAGCAGTTCTTC.

This clonotype was detected ten times or more. The chain links TRBV12-3 or TRBV12-4 to TRBJ1-1, with no clear D. Trimming cost V 2 bases and J 3 bases, with 13 bases left between them. The CDR3 is 15 amino acids. DNA for the CDR3: TGTGCCAGCAGTTTAACGGCGAAACCCGACACTGAAGCTTTCTTT. Residues: CASSLTAKPDTEAFF.

In its sample, this clonotype was seen a few times. The chain couples TRBV19 to TRBJ1-2; no clear D. The CDR3 sequence is 13 residues long. V lost 7 bases to trimming and J lost 1 base, with 10 bases between them. In germline, CDR1 is LNHDA, CDR2 SQIVND (reference sequence). The CDR3 bases are TGTGCCAGTACTCCAGGAAATAACTATGGCTACACCTTC. Translation: CASTPGNNYGYTF.

The chain employs TRBV3-2 and TRBJ2-7. TRBV3-2 is tagged as a pseudogene. The CDR3 consists of 11 residues. The CDR3 DNA reads TGTGCCAGCAGCCAAGGGGCTGGGCAGTACTTC. Amino acids: CASSQGAGQYF.

This clonotype was seen a few times. CDR3 sequence: CASRSGIQPQHF. The CDR3 nucleotides are TGTGCCAGCAGGAGTGGAATCCAGCCCCAGCATTTT. V gene TRBV27 combines with J gene TRBJ1-5; no clear D gene. Germline CDR1 reads MNHEY; CDR2 reads SMNVEV (reference sequence). V was pared by 6 bases and J by 7 bases, with 10 bases between. The CDR3 is 12 residues long.

A note on this clonotype: Given the absence of the conserved phenylalanine or tryptophan at the CDR3 end, a read error is likely. The gene calls are TRBV5-5 and TRBJ2-5, with D maybe TRBD2 (6 bases). V was clipped by 6 bases and J by 1 base, with 10 bases between them. Germline CDR1 is SGHKS and CDR2 is YYEKEE (reference sequence). The CDR3 extends over 13 amino acids. The CDR3 protein is CASKTGLQETQYL. As DNA, the CDR3 is TGTGCCAGCAAAACGGGACTCCAAGAGACCCAGTACCTC.

This clonotype was counted many times. V usage is TRBV7-2 and J usage is TRBJ2-2; D may correspond to TRBD1 or TRBD2 (5 bases each). The CDR3 runs 14 residues. Germline V CDR1 and CDR2: SGHTA, FQGNSA. Trimming pared 4 bases from V and 3 bases from J, leaving 9 bases between. CDR3 amino acids: CASSWGYDTGELFF. CDR3 DNA: TGTGCCAGCAGCTGGGGGTACGACACCGGGGAGCTGTTTTTT.

V is TRBV28 and J is TRBJ2-7; D is possibly TRBD1 or TRBD2 (5 bases each). Trimming cost V 6 bases and J 1 base, with 16 bases left between them. CDR3 size: 15 residues. Germline values: CDR1 MDHEN, CDR2 SYDVKM. DNA of the CDR3: TGTGCCAGCAGCCTTCGAGGGGTGCTTTCCTACGAGCAGTACTTC. This gives the protein CASSLRGVLSYEQYF.